These 10 T cell receptor beta chains came from one sample sequenced in a study of vaccination and CD4 T cells after COVID-19. Sequenced with the Oncomine TCR Beta short-read assay was DNA taken from cultured CD4+ T cells. TCRdb reanalysed the PCR reads using MiXCR and keeps one entry per CDR3 protein. Of 13,000 to 15,000 distinct CDR3 sequences detected, about 28% appear once; the ten largest clones hold approximately 17%. The treatment was: roughly nine-day PBMC culture with coronavirus spike peptide pools or control peptides (ViraFEST assay). These receptors have no known antigen. Sequencing was performed on cultured CD4+ T cells from blood. The receptors here all came from a human donor with COVID-19.

CDR3 residues: CASSLRGVGTDTQYF. In DNA form, the CDR3 reads TGCGCCAGCAGCTTGCGGGGGGTGGGCACAGATACGCAGTATTTT. The rearrangement links TRBV5-1 to TRBJ2-3; the match to TRBD2 covers 7 bases. This CDR3 contains 15 residues. Losses at the gene ends were 1 base for V and 1 base for J; bases not matched to a gene: 3. Looked up from germline, CDR1 is SGHRS and CDR2 is YFSETQ. Using reference TRBV5-1 and TRBJ2-3 for the parts outside the CDR3, the full variable domain is KAGVTQTPRYLIKTRGQQVTLSCSPISGHRSVSWYQQTPGQGLQFLFEYFSETQRNKGNFPGRFSGRQFSNSRSEMNVSTLELGDSALYLCASSLRGVGTDTQYFGPGTRLTVL.

The chain carries TRBV5-8 and TRBJ1-6; perhaps TRBD1 as D (5 bases). V was cut by 4 bases and J by 0 bases, with 14 bases left in between. The CDR3 contains 17 residues. Germline CDR1 reads SGHTS; CDR2 reads YDEGEE. CDR3 amino acids: CASSPGTGPSYNSPLHF. In DNA form, the CDR3 reads TGTGCCAGCAGCCCCGGGACTGGACCCTCCTATAATTCACCCCTCCACTTT.

This chain uses TRBV6-1 with TRBJ2-5, with D unclear. The CDR3 has 14 residues. Germline CDR1 reads MNHNS; CDR2 reads SASEGT. V was shortened by 2 bases and J by 1 base, with 8 bases between the two germline ends. The CDR3 loop is CASSEHLIQETQYF. The CDR3 bases are TGTGCCAGCAGTGAACACCTAATCCAAGAGACCCAGTACTTC.

This clonotype was recorded a few times. CDR3 bases: TGTGCCAGCAGCCCCGACAGGGGAGAGGCATCACCCCTCCACTTT. Translated, it gives CASSPDRGEASPLHF. The V and J genes are TRBV7-2 and TRBJ1-6; 8 bases agree with TRBD1. Germline lookup yields CDR1 SGHTA and CDR2 FQGNSA. V lost 5 bases, J lost 10 bases, and 10 bases stayed unmatched. This CDR3 is 15 amino acids long.

The rearrangement joins TRBV28 to TRBJ2-7; 10 bases map to TRBD2. V trimming: 5 bases; J trimming: 3 bases; junction bases outside the gene matches: 7. The CDR3 consists of 15 residues. Looked up from germline, CDR1 is MDHEN and CDR2 is SYDVKM. Written as DNA, the CDR3 is TGTGCCAGCAGTACCCTAGCGGGAGATTACTACGAGCAGTACTTC. Translation gives CASSTLAGDYYEQYF.

The chain recombines TRBV6-1 with TRBJ1-6; TRBD1 aligns across 12 bases. This CDR3 has 18 residues. Unmatched junction bases numbered 16, after V lost 6 bases and J lost 10 bases. CDR1 MNHNS and CDR2 SASEGT come from the germline V gene. This chain's CDR3 is CASSRGGTGGIIGSPLHF. The CDR3 DNA is TGTGCCAGCAGCCGGGGGGGGACAGGGGGCATTATCGGATCACCCCTCCACTTT.

This chain connects TRBV5-4 to TRBJ2-7; D perhaps matches TRBD1 (5 bases). The CDR3 runs to 14 residues. The germline V gene has CDR1 SGHNT and CDR2 YYREEE (reference sequence). Trimming pared 0 bases from V and 0 bases from J, leaving 7 bases between. The CDR3 region is CASSLVGDSYEQYF. The DNA for the CDR3 is TGTGCCAGCAGCTTGGTAGGGGACTCCTACGAGCAGTACTTC.

This clonotype appeared a few times. The CDR3 coding sequence is TGTGCCAGCAGCTGGGACAGGGGGCGACCCGGGGAGCTGTTTTTT. It translates to CASSWDRGRPGELFF. The genes are TRBV7-9 and TRBJ2-2, with 12 bases lining up with TRBD1. With 4 bases clipped from V and 6 bases from J, the junction kept 3 bases outside the gene matches. Germline lookup yields CDR1 SEHNR and CDR2 FQNEAQ (reference sequence). This CDR3 is built from 15 residues.

The CDR3 spells CASGRSYEQYF. DNA of the CDR3: TGTGCCAGCGGGAGATCCTACGAGCAGTACTTC. The chain joins TRBV2 to TRBJ2-7; TRBD2 might be the D (5 bases). Germline values: CDR1 SNHLY, CDR2 FYNNEI. This CDR3 is 11 amino acids long. V was clipped by 8 bases and J by 1 base, with 6 bases between them.

The rearrangement uses TRBV12-3 or TRBV12-4 and TRBJ2-2; D is undetermined. Deletions cut 6 bases from V and 2 bases from J, with 7 bases between. The CDR3 totals 13 residues. The CDR3 reads CASRLLNTGELFF. CDR3 DNA: TGTGCCAGCAGACTACTCAACACCGGGGAGCTGTTTTTT.